What follows is one T cell receptor (beta chain) and its context. This sample is drawn from a study of blood T cell repertoires in COVID-19. About the research overall: The study drew acute and convalescent COVID-19 samples from the United States, Italy and Spain. In each case, the material was cDNA or gDNA derived from T cells, B-cell-depleted T cells, or PBMCs.

Trimming cost V 4 bases and J 5 bases; bases outside gene matches: 7. The CDR3 totals 14 residues. The germline V gene has CDR1 SGHNT and CDR2 YENEEA. Per the authors' pipeline: Reference gene primer amplification in the assay estimated nucleated cell counts. The assay was immunoSEQ multiplex PCR, and TCRdb's table has in-frame clones only and misses some. V, J and clone size derive from that table, while D and trimming were established from the DNA sequence. The sample shows fewer than 120,000 clones, roughly nine tenths of them seen only once. The sequencing sample was made of peripheral blood. This chain links TRBV11-3 with TRBJ2-7; 8 bases line up with TRBD2. This sequence originates from a human donor in a cohort sampled during active COVID-19. The DNA of the CDR3 is TGTGCCAGCAGCTCCGGGGGGGGAAGGAACGAGCAGTACTTC. Its protein product is CASSSGGGRNEQYF.